These 2 T cell receptor beta chains were sequenced from one sample in a study of neurological immune-mediated disorders. TCRdb reprocessed the 5' RACE reads with MiXCR, giving one entry per CDR3 protein. This sample has around 49,000 distinct CDR3 sequences, with approximately 14% found just once. The time point was: longitudinal time-point 2. The sequenced sample was PBMCs. The receptors originated from a male donor with HTLV-1-associated myelopathy (HAM/TSP).

This clonotype was counted a few times. The chain links TRBV7-2 to TRBJ1-2; TRBD1 aligns across 12 bases. The CDR3 totals 13 residues. Trimming took 7 bases from V and 7 from J; bases not matched to a gene: 4. The germline gives CDR1 SGHTA, CDR2 FQGNSA. CDR3 DNA sequence: TGTGCCAGCAAGGGACAGGGGGCTGGTGGCTACACCTTC. Encoded protein: CASKGQGAGGYTF.

The chain links TRBV11-2 to TRBJ2-1, with 9 bases aligning to TRBD2. The germline gives CDR1 SGHAT, CDR2 FQNNGV. The V gene end was trimmed by 5 bases and the J gene end by 8 bases; junction bases not matched to a gene: 7. The CDR3 length is 14 residues. CDR3 bases: TGTGCCAGCAGCGGGCTAGCGGGGTATTATGAGCAGTTCTTC. This sequence encodes CASSGLAGYYEQFF.